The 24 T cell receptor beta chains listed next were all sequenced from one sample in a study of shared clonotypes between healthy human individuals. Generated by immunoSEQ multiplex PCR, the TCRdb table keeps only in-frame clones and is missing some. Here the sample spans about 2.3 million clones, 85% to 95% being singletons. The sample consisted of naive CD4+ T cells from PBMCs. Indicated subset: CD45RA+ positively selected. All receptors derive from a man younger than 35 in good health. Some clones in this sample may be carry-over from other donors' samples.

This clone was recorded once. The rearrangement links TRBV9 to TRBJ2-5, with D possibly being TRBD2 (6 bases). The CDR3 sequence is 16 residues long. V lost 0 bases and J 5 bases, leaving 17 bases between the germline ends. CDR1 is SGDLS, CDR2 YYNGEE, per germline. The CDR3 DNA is TGTGCCAGCAGCGTAGACCAGGGACTTCAGGCCGAGACCCAGTACTTC. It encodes CASSVDQGLQAETQYF. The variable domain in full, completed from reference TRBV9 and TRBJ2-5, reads DSGVTQTPKHLITATGQRVTLRCSPRSGDLSVYWYQQSLDQGLQFLIQYYNGEERAKGNILERFSAQQFPDLHSELNLSSLELGDSALYFCASSVDQGLQAETQYFGPGTRLLVL.

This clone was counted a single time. CDR3 amino acids: CASSLSGQGHQHF. In DNA form, the CDR3 reads TGTGCCAGCAGTCTCTCTGGACAGGGGCACCAGCATTTT. V and J are TRBV6-5 and TRBJ1-5; 9 bases match TRBD1. Looked up from germline, CDR1 is MNHEY and CDR2 is SVGAGI. V trimming: 5 bases; J trimming: 12 bases; junction bases outside the gene matches: 8. There are 13 residues in the CDR3.

CDR3 amino acids: CASSIGTASTLTYEQYF. The CDR3 nucleotides are TGTGCCAGTAGTATAGGAACAGCCAGCACTTTGACCTACGAGCAGTACTTC. The V gene is TRBV19, the J gene TRBJ2-7; D is unclear. The V gene's germline CDR1 is LNHDA and CDR2 SQIVND (reference sequence). The CDR3 has 17 amino acids. Trimming took off 1 base at V and 2 bases at J, with 18 bases between the two ends. The entire variable domain, with the rest obtained from reference TRBV19 and TRBJ2-7, is as follows: DGGITQSPKYLFRKEGQNVTLSCEQNLNHDAMYWYRQDPGQGLRLIYYSQIVNDFQKGDIAEGYSVSREKKESFPLTVTSAQKNPTAFYLCASSIGTASTLTYEQYFGPGTRLTVT.

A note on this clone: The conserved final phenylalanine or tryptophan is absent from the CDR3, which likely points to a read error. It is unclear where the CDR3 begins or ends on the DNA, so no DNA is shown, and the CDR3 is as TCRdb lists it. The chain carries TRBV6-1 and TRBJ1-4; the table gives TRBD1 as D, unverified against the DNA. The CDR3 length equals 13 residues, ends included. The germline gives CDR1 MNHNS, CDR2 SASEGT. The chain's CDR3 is CASSEVQGTRTHS.

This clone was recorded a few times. In nucleotides, the CDR3 is TGTGCCAGCAGCTTAATGGGGGGCCCGAACTATGGCTACACCTTC. Its protein product is CASSLMGGPNYGYTF. The V call is TRBV7-9, the J call TRBJ1-2, with D possibly matching TRBD1 (6 bases). The CDR3 contains 15 residues. The germline V gene encodes CDR1 SEHNR and CDR2 FQNEAQ (reference sequence). Deletions cut 2 bases from V and 2 bases from J, with 12 bases between. Full variable domain (rest looked up from reference TRBV7-9 and TRBJ1-2): DTGVSQNPRHKITKRGQNVTFRCDPISEHNRLYWYRQTLGQGPEFLTYFQNEAQLEKSRLLSDRFSAERPKGSFSTLEIQRTEQGDSAMYLCASSLMGGPNYGYTFGSGTRLTVV.

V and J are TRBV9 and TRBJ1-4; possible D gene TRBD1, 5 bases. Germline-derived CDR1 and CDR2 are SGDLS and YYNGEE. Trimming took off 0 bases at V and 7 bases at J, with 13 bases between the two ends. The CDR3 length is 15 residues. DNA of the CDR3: TGTGCCAGCAGCGTAGGCCCGGGGGTTACTGAAAAACTGTTTTTT. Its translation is CASSVGPGVTEKLFF.

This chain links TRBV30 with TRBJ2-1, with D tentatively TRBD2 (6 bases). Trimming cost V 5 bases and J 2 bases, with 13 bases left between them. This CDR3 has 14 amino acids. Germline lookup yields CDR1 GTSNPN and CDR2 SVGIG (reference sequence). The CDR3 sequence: CAWGGTPTYNEQFF. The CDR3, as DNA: TGTGCCTGGGGGGGGACTCCAACCTACAATGAGCAGTTCTTC.

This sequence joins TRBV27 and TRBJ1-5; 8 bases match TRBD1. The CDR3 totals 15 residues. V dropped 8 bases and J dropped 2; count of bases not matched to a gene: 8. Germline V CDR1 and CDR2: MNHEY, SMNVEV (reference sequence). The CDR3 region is CASAPDRDGNQPQHF. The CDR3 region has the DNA TGTGCCAGCGCGCCGGACAGGGATGGCAATCAGCCCCAGCATTTT.

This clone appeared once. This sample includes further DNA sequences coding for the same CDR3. CDR3 loop: CASSSGGPNEKLFF. CDR3 sequence (DNA): TGTGCCAGCAGTTCCGGAGGGCCTAATGAAAAACTGTTTTTT. V is TRBV28 and J is TRBJ1-4; D is ambiguous. The V end lost 4 bases, the J end lost 3 bases, and 9 bases lay between the germline ends. This CDR3 region has 14 residues. Germline CDR1 is MDHEN and CDR2 is SYDVKM.

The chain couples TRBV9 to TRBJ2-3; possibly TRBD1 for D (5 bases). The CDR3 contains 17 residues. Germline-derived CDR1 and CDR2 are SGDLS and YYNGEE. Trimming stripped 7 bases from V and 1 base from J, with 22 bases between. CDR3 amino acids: CASGVGWGPTGTDTQYF. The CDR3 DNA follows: TGTGCCAGCGGGGTGGGATGGGGCCCCACCGGCACAGATACGCAGTATTTT.

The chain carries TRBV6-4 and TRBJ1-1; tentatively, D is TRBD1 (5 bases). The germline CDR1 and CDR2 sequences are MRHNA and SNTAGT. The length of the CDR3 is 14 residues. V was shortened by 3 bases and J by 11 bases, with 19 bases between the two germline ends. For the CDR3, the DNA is TGTGCCAGCAGTGAGTATGACAGAGGTACTGTCGCTTTCTTT. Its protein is CASSEYDRGTVAFF.

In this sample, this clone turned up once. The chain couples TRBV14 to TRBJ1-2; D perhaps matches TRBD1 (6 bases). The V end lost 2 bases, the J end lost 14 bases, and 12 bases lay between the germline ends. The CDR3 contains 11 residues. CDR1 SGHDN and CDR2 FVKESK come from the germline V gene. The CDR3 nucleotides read TGTGCCAGCAGCCAACGACAGGATATAACCTTC. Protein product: CASSQRQDITF.

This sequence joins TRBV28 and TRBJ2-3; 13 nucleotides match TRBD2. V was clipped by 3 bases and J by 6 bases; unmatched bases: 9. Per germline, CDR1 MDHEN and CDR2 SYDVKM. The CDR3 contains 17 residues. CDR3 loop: CASSLPTSGRAFDTQYF. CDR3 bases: TGTGCCAGCAGTTTGCCCACTAGCGGGAGGGCCTTCGATACGCAGTATTTT.

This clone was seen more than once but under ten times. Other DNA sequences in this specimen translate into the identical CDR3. The CDR3 is CASSVVSNTEAFF. In nucleotides, the CDR3 is TGTGCCAGCAGCGTAGTATCGAACACTGAAGCTTTCTTT. The chain carries TRBV9 and TRBJ1-1; D is undetermined. Trimming removed 0 bases at V and 1 base at J, with 4 bases between. The CDR3 totals 13 residues. Germline lookup yields CDR1 SGDLS and CDR2 YYNGEE.

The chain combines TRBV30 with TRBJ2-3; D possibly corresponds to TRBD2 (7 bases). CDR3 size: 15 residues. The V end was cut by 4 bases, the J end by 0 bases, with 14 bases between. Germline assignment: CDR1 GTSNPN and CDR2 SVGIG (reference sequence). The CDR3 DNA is TGTGCCTGGATTGGGGAGGGGGGTAGCACAGATACGCAGTATTTT. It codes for CAWIGEGGSTDTQYF.

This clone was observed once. This chain's CDR3 is CASSFDPQQDTQYF. Written as DNA, the CDR3 is TGTGCCAGCAGTTTCGATCCCCAGCAAGATACGCAGTATTTT. The rearrangement joins TRBV28 to TRBJ2-3; D not resolved. V lost 3 bases and J 5 bases, leaving 12 bases between the germline ends. CDR3 length equals 14 residues. CDR1 is MDHEN and CDR2 is SYDVKM in the germline V gene.

CDR3 sequence reads: CASSHEAGQNTGELFF. The CDR3 DNA reads TGTGCCAGCAGCCATGAAGCGGGACAGAACACCGGGGAGCTGTTTTTT. The V and J genes are TRBV4-2 and TRBJ2-2; possibly TRBD2 for D (7 bases). V lost 3 bases and J lost 1, with 12 bases in between. Germline V gene sequence: CDR1 LGHNA, CDR2 YNFKEQ. CDR3 length: 16 amino acids.

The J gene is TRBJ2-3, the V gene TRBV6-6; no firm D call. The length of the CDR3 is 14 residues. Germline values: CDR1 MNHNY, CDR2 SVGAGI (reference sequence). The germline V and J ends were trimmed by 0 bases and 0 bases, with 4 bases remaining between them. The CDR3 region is CASSYSGSTDTQYF. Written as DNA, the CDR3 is TGTGCCAGCAGTTACTCAGGCAGCACAGATACGCAGTATTTT.

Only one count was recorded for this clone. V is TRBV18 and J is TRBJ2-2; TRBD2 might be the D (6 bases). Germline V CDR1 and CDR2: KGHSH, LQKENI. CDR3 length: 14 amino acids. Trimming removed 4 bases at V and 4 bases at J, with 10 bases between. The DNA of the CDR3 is TGTGCCAGCTCACGGGGACTGAGCACCGGGGAGCTGTTTTTT. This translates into CASSRGLSTGELFF.

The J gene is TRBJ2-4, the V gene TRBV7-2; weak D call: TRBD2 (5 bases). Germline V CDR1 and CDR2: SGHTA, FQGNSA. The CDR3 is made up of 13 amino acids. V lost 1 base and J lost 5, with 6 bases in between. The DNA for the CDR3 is TGTGCCAGCAGCTTAGACGGGGAAAACATTCAGTACTTC. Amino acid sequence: CASSLDGENIQYF.

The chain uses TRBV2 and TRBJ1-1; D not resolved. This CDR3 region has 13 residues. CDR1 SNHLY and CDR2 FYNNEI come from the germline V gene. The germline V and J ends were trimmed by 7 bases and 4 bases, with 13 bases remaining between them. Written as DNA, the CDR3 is TGTGCCAGCATGATGGAGGTCGGCACTGAAGCTTTCTTT. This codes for CASMMEVGTEAFF.

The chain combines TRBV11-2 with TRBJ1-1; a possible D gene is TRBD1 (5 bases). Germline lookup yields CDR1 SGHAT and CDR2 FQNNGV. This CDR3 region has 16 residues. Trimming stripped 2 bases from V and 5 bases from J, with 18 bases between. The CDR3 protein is CASSLPLPQGETEAFF. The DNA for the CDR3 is TGTGCCAGCAGCTTACCCCTTCCGCAGGGCGAGACTGAAGCTTTCTTT.

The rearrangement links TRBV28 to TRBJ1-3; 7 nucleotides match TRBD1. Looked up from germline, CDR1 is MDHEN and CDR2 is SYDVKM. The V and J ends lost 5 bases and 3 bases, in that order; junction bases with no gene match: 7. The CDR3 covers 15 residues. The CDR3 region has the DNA TGTGCCAGCAGTCCCCTGACAGGGCATGGAAACACCATATATTTT. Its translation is CASSPLTGHGNTIYF.

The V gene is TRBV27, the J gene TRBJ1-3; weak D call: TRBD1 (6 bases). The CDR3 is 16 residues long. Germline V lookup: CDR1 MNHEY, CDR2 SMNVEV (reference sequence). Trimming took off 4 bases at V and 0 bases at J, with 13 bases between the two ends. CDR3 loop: CASSSIGTTSGNTIYF. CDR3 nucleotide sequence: TGTGCCAGCAGTTCGATCGGGACAACCTCTGGAAACACCATATATTTT.